This TCR beta chain was captured by sequencing in a study of CD8 T cells in ankylosing spondylitis. Overall study results and limits: In ankylosing spondylitis patients, matched synovial fluid reportedly showed significant enrichment of disease-linked clones. Some of the motif variants had earlier been found in reactive arthritis patients' fluid and blood.

This clonotype was detected many times. Antigen unknown. Germline assignment: CDR1 KGHDR and CDR2 SFDVKD. The CDR3 is 11 amino acids. V dropped 6 bases and J dropped 9; count of bases not matched to a gene: 1. Making use of molecular barcodes, quantitative 5'-RACE generated TCR beta libraries. TCRdb ran MiXCR on the 5' RACE reads and lists one entry per CDR3 protein. The sample holds under 250,000 distinct CDR3 sequences, roughly 24% seen once. The chain couples TRBV24-1 to TRBJ2-1, with TRBD2 identical over 7 bases. The sequencing input was blood, either unsorted or a sorted T cell fraction (not recorded which). The origin of this receptor is a male donor with ankylosing spondylitis or in good health (not recorded which). The CDR3: CATSWGGEQFF. In nucleotides, the CDR3 is TGTGCCACCAGTTGGGGGGGTGAGCAGTTCTTC.